The rows below give T cell receptor beta chains drawn from one sample of a study of blood T cell repertoires in COVID-19. Profiled with immunoSEQ multiplex PCR; TCRdb holds only in-frame clones, not every one. The sample includes under 150,000 clones, about 84% of them seen just once. Sequencing used peripheral blood. These receptors were collected from a human donor in a cohort sampled during active COVID-19. CDR3s include the opening cysteine and the closing phenylalanine or tryptophan. Some rows mark clone size as missing; the rest say once, few, many or name a class of expanded clone.

size | J | V | CDR3
once | TRBJ1-1 | TRBV5-1 | CASSLGQGSVAFF
once | TRBJ2-1 | TRBV7-3 | CASSLSSSGWDEQFF
. | TRBJ1-1 | TRBV2 | CASSEDRPGVGTEAFF
. | TRBJ1-6 | TRBV6-5 | CASSSVSPLHF
many | TRBJ1-5 | TRBV10-2 | CASSESGQNQPQHF
. | TRBJ2-5 | TRBV2 | CASSGLRAQYF
. | TRBJ1-2 | TRBV2 | CASSAGIGYGYTF
once | TRBJ2-2 | TRBV5-1 | CASSPKTGNTGELFF
. | TRBJ1-1 | TRBV9 | CASSPSHRGGNTEAFF
. | TRBJ2-1 | TRBV19 | CASIKSGTPLGNEQFF
once | TRBJ2-2 | TRBV7-3 | CASRPIVLAGGNTGELFF
. | TRBJ2-1 | TRBV11-2 | CACQGLSSYNEQFF
. | TRBJ2-7 | TRBV10-2 | CASKRGLAGGPDYEQYF
. | TRBJ2-3 | TRBV3-1/TRBV3-2 | CASSKQAGGGADTQYF
. | TRBJ1-1 | TRBV2 | CASSERTWGEAFF
. | TRBJ1-4 | TRBV18 | CASSQGLDSLALNEKLFF
few | TRBJ1-4 | TRBV15 | CATSTNMGGWGEKLFF
. | TRBJ2-5 | TRBV3-1/TRBV3-2 | CASSQSGVETQYF
once | TRBJ2-1 | TRBV3-1/TRBV3-2 | CASSQDSDEQFF
once | TRBJ1-2 | TRBV18 | CASSPRQGGGYTF
. | TRBJ2-3 | TRBV30 | CAWSARTSGTDTQYF
once | TRBJ1-1 | TRBV28 | CASCKYGSEAFF
few | TRBJ1-6 | TRBV19 | CASSAGTGPSSPLHF
once | TRBJ1-2 | TRBV2 | CASSDQGYYGYTF
. | TRBJ2-1 | TRBV9 | CASSVSPGTSGAWKGDEQFF
. | TRBJ1-1 | TRBV7-9 | CASSSLQGSTEAFF
. | TRBJ1-2 | TRBV24-1 | CATSDSNREYGYTF
many | TRBJ2-3 | TRBV6-1 | CASSESASGPDTQYF
. | TRBJ1-6 | TRBV14 | CASSQDRGTYNSPLHF
. | TRBJ1-2 | TRBV29-1 | CSVEIYDGYTF
. | TRBJ2-1 | TRBV29-1 | CSVGERWLAGYNEQFF
once | TRBJ2-1 | TRBV5-1 | CASSLGASYNEQFF